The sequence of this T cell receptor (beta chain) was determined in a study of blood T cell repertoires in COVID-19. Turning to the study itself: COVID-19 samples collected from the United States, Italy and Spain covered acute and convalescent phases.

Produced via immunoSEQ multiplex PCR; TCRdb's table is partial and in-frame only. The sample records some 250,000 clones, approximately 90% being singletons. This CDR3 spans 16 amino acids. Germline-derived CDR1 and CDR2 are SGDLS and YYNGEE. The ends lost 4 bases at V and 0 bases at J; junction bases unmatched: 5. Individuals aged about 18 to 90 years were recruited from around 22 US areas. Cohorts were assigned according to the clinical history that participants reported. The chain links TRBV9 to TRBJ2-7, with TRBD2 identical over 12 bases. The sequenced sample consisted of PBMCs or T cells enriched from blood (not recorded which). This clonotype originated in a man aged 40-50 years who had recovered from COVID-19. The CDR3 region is CASSSGTSGSSYEQYF. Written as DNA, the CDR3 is TGTGCCAGCAGCTCAGGGACTAGCGGGTCCTCCTACGAGCAGTACTTC.